This TCR beta chain was sequenced in a study of cytomegalovirus exposure and HLA in healthy donors. Study results and limitations: Highest at DRB1 and lowest at HLA-C, TCR association rates differed among HLA loci in a later analysis. In a later analysis, a genetic analysis reported fewer productive-TCR N-insertions in an Asian-associated ancestry cluster than the cohort average. At a 0.05 false discovery rate, a later analysis found 18,000 or so TCR beta sequences to be associated with HLA alleles.

The CDR3 is 17 amino acids. Germline V lookup: CDR1 MNHEY, CDR2 SMNVEV (reference sequence). V was pared by 4 bases and J by 1 base, with 10 bases of the junction left unmatched. Researchers ran the PCR with 60 Vbeta and 13 Jbeta primers. Authors' methods: A later analysis tallied some 84 million unique TCR beta chains, around 9.9 million of them shared. Generated by immunoSEQ multiplex PCR, the TCRdb table keeps only in-frame clones and is missing some. From that table come the V and J calls and clone size; the DNA was used to work out D and trimming. The table lists some 86,000 clones, roughly 77% of them singletons, with approximately 15% in the top ten. On this clone itself: Its antigen is not known.

This clonotype was sampled from a woman aged 40 to 50 in good health and CMV-seropositive. The chain employs TRBV27 and TRBJ1-1, with TRBD1 matching over 9 bases. Sequencing used PBMCs. CDR3 sequence (DNA): TGTGCCAGCAGTTCCCGACCGGGACAGGGTTCGAACACTGAAGCTTTCTTT. This encodes CASSSRPGQGSNTEAFF.